The next 19 T cell receptor beta chains were all read from a single sample in a study of CD8+ T cells in alopecia areata. Sequencing relied on a cDNA template that was reverse transcribed from extracted RNA. Clones were read by immunoSEQ multiplex PCR, and TCRdb kept only the in-frame ones, dropping some. The sample lists 75,000 to 100,000 clones; 40% to 45% were seen once. Sample: CD4+ T cells sorted from blood. Receptor source: a human donor with alopecia areata.

The gene calls are TRBV2 and TRBJ2-5, with TRBD1 as a possible D gene (6 bases). This CDR3 is 14 amino acids long. Deletions cut 7 bases from V and 5 bases from J, with 17 bases between. Germline values: CDR1 SNHLY, CDR2 FYNNEI. The CDR3 reads CASTSLEGVETQYF. DNA of the CDR3: TGTGCCAGCACCTCTCTTGAGGGGGTGGAGACCCAGTACTTC.

The chain combines TRBV18 with TRBJ2-5; no reliable D call. The V gene lost 2 bases and the J gene lost 2 bases, with 6 bases spanning the gap. The V gene's germline CDR1 is KGHSH and CDR2 LQKENI. This CDR3 comprises 13 residues. This chain's CDR3 is CASSPGLQETQYF. CDR3 in DNA: TGTGCCAGCTCACCAGGCTTACAAGAGACCCAGTACTTC. The variable domain in full, with the rest retrieved from reference TRBV18 and TRBJ2-5, is NAGVMQNPRHLVRRRGQEARLRCSPMKGHSHVYWYRQLPEEGLKFMVYLQKENIIDESGMPKERFSAEFPKEGPSILRIQQVVRGDSAAYFCASSPGLQETQYFGPGTRLLVL.

The rearrangement uses TRBV29-1 and TRBJ2-5; 9 bases align to TRBD1. The ends lost 8 bases at V and 3 bases at J; junction bases unmatched: 7. The V gene's germline CDR1 is SQVTM and CDR2 ANQGSEA. This CDR3 is 13 amino acids long. CDR3 DNA: TGCAGCAGCCGGGACAGGGTAAAAGAGACCCAGTACTTC. This codes for CSSRDRVKETQYF.

This clone has a count of ten or more. This chain joins TRBV29-1 and TRBJ1-1; 8 bases fit TRBD1. The germline CDR1 and CDR2 sequences are SQVTM and ANQGSEA. This CDR3 contains 14 residues. The junction had 5 bases not matched to a gene; V was cut back by 5 bases and J by 0 bases. The CDR3 protein is CSVTTGAMNTEAFF. The CDR3, as DNA: TGCAGCGTTACGACAGGGGCCATGAACACTGAAGCTTTCTTT.

In its sample, this clone was seen a few times. This sequence joins TRBV29-1 and TRBJ2-5, with 7 bases lining up with TRBD2. The CDR3 covers 14 residues. Per germline, CDR1 SQVTM and CDR2 ANQGSEA. After removal of 3 bases from V and 7 bases from J, the junction contained 11 bases not matched to a gene. The CDR3 here is CSVDQGLPRGTQYF. CDR3 nucleotides: TGCAGCGTTGACCAGGGACTACCAAGAGGGACCCAGTACTTC.

The chain employs TRBV7-2 and TRBJ2-2; D gene ambiguous. The ends were cut back, 1 base at V and 1 base at J, with 10 bases in the middle. CDR1 is SGHTA, CDR2 FQGNSA, per germline. This CDR3 has 16 amino acids. The CDR3 DNA reads as TGTGCCAGCAGCTTAGGGGTCCGTGGGAACACCGGGGAGCTGTTTTTT. It encodes CASSLGVRGNTGELFF.

This clone was seen a few times. The J gene is TRBJ2-5, the V gene TRBV29-1; no definite D call. Trimming removed 8 bases at V and 5 bases at J, with 18 bases between. CDR3 length: 13 amino acids. CDR1 and CDR2 from the germline V gene are SQVTM and ANQGSEA. The CDR3 sequence is CSWNFAQSETQYF. The CDR3 DNA reads TGCAGCTGGAACTTTGCCCAGTCGGAGACCCAGTACTTC.

The rearrangement uses TRBV29-1 and TRBJ1-2; D remains ambiguous. V shed 3 bases and J shed 5 bases, with 13 bases lying between them. Germline V gives CDR1 SQVTM, CDR2 ANQGSEA. The CDR3 sequence is 13 residues long. The CDR3 is CSVDDPGSYGYTF. The DNA for the CDR3 is TGCAGCGTTGATGACCCTGGGAGTTATGGCTACACCTTC.

This clone was seen just once. The chain uses TRBV30 and TRBJ2-7, with D possibly matching TRBD2 (5 bases). Per germline, CDR1 GTSNPN and CDR2 SVGIG (reference sequence). The CDR3 extends over 14 amino acids. The V gene lost 2 bases and the J gene lost 0 bases, with 11 bases spanning the gap. In DNA, the CDR3 is TGTGCCTGGAGTCCCTCGGGATCCTCCTACGAGCAGTACTTC. Translation gives CAWSPSGSSYEQYF. The whole variable domain, filled in from reference TRBV30 and TRBJ2-7, reads SQTIHQWPATLVQPVGSPLSLECTVEGTSNPNLYWYRQAAGRGLQLLFYSVGIGQISSEVPQNLSASRPQDRQFILSSKKLLLSDSGFYLCAWSPSGSSYEQYFGPGTRLTVT.

The sample holds one count of this clone. V gene TRBV29-1 combines with J gene TRBJ1-2, with unresolved D. CDR3 length equals 11 residues. V shed 5 bases and J shed 3 bases, with 7 bases lying between them. CDR1 and CDR2 from the germline V gene are SQVTM and ANQGSEA. CDR3 in DNA: TGCAGCGTTCATCGGGACTATGGCTACACCTTC. Translated, it gives CSVHRDYGYTF.

This clone was observed a handful of times. The V call is TRBV29-1, the J call TRBJ2-5, with no clear D. V lost 4 bases to trimming and J lost 0 bases, with 3 bases between them. The V gene's germline CDR1 is SQVTM and CDR2 ANQGSEA. The CDR3 runs 11 residues. The CDR3 DNA reads TGCAGCGTTGGGAACCAAGAGACCCAGTACTTC. Amino acid sequence: CSVGNQETQYF.

V is TRBV29-1 and J is TRBJ2-5; 16 bases fit TRBD2. TRBJ2-7 explains the end of the DNA better; the J call may be wrong. CDR3 length equals 15 residues. Germline assignment: CDR1 SQVTM and CDR2 ANQGSEA. The CDR3 DNA is TGCAGCGTTGTGGGACTAGCGGGAGGGTCCCACGAGCAGTACTTC. It is translated as CSVVGLAGGSHEQYF.

The chain links TRBV29-1 to TRBJ1-1; 8 bases agree with TRBD1. After removal of 6 bases from V and 7 bases from J, the junction contained 7 bases not matched to a gene. Germline CDR1 is SQVTM and CDR2 is ANQGSEA. This CDR3 comprises 12 residues. The CDR3, as DNA: TGCAGCGTATCCGGGACAGGCCATGAAGCTTTCTTT. Translation gives CSVSGTGHEAFF.

The chain combines TRBV5-1 with TRBJ2-7, with TRBD1 matching 11 bases. V was pared by 5 bases and J by 3 bases, with 10 bases of the junction left unmatched. CDR1 is SGHRS and CDR2 is YFSETQ in the germline V gene. The CDR3 has 16 amino acids. The CDR3 DNA sequence: TGCGCCAGCAGACTTGGTCCCGGGACAGGGGGCTACGAGCAGTACTTC. This codes for CASRLGPGTGGYEQYF.

Only a few counts were recorded for this clone. The V gene is TRBV6-1, the J gene TRBJ2-5; D remains ambiguous. The CDR3 is 15 residues long. Trimming pared 0 bases from V and 1 base from J, leaving 9 bases between. The germline gives CDR1 MNHNS, CDR2 SASEGT. In DNA form, the CDR3 reads TGTGCCAGCAGTGAAGCTCGTGGCGTCCAAGAGACCCAGTACTTC. It codes for CASSEARGVQETQYF.

The J gene is TRBJ2-6, the V gene TRBV29-1; no definite D call. Germline V gene sequence: CDR1 SQVTM, CDR2 ANQGSEA. V was pared by 3 bases and J by 0 bases, with 6 bases between. The CDR3 has 14 amino acids. The CDR3 DNA is TGCAGCGTTGATTTCAGCTCTGGGGCCAACGTCCTGACTTTC. Protein: CSVDFSSGANVLTF.

This chain joins TRBV4-1 and TRBJ2-1; TRBD2 matches 12 bases. The V and J ends lost 2 bases and 8 bases, in that order; junction bases with no gene match: 4. Germline V lookup: CDR1 MGHRA, CDR2 YSYEKL. The CDR3 extends over 15 amino acids. CDR3 amino acids: CASSQRTSGIDEQFF. The CDR3 coding sequence is TGCGCCAGCAGCCAACGGACTAGCGGGATCGATGAGCAGTTCTTC.

In its sample, this clone was seen once. V and J are TRBV4-1 and TRBJ1-1, with D unresolved. Germline loops: CDR1 MGHRA, CDR2 YSYEKL. Trimming removed 4 bases at V and 7 bases at J, with 13 bases between. The length of the CDR3 is 13 residues. CDR3 sequence: CASSLLRWDEAFF. CDR3 in DNA: TGCGCCAGCAGCCTCCTCAGGTGGGATGAAGCTTTCTTT.

This clone was observed a handful of times. The V and J genes are TRBV29-1 and TRBJ1-1; possibly TRBD1 for D (5 bases). The CDR3 spans 14 residues. With 6 bases removed from V and 0 bases from J, the gap between germline ends came to 14 bases. From germline, CDR1 is SQVTM and CDR2 ANQGSEA. The CDR3 protein is CSVRIGAMNTEAFF. The DNA of the CDR3 is TGCAGCGTGCGCATCGGGGCCATGAACACTGAAGCTTTCTTT.